The 25 T cell receptor beta chains below come from one sample, sequenced in a study of OX40 agonist ivuxolimab in advanced cancers. Profiling relied on immunoSEQ multiplex PCR, and the TCRdb table lists in-frame clones only, not all of them. The repertoire holds around 68,000 clones, about 85% seen once, with around 0.7% in the top ten. The source material was CD4+ or CD8+ T cells sorted from blood, sampled in a trial of the OX40 agonist ivuxolimab. These receptors all come from an adult with an advanced solid tumor such as melanoma, head and neck, liver or kidney cancer.

A single count supports this clone. The J gene is TRBJ2-7, the V gene TRBV20-1, with no clear D. This CDR3 spans 11 amino acids. Germline V gene sequence: CDR1 DFQATT, CDR2 SNEGSKA (reference sequence). V gave up 5 bases and J gave up 2 bases, with 7 bases separating them. CDR3 protein: CSAATPYEQYF. DNA of the CDR3: TGCAGTGCTGCGACACCCTACGAGCAGTACTTC.

This chain uses TRBV2 with TRBJ1-6, with D unclear. The CDR3 loop spans 11 amino acids. The V and J ends lost 2 bases and 15 bases respectively, with 8 bases between them. CDR1 is SNHLY, CDR2 FYNNEI, per germline. CDR3 region: CASSERRFLHF. CDR3 sequence (DNA): TGTGCCAGCAGTGAAAGGAGGTTCCTCCACTTT.

This sequence joins TRBV27 and TRBJ2-7; D is tentatively TRBD1 or TRBD2 (6 bases each). CDR1 and CDR2 from the germline V gene are MNHEY and SMNVEV (reference sequence). Deletions cut 6 bases from V and 1 base from J, with 13 bases between. CDR3 length: 14 residues. This CDR3 reads CASSPRGGSYEQYF. The CDR3 DNA sequence: TGTGCCAGCAGCCCCAGGGGAGGATCCTACGAGCAGTACTTC.

This chain uses TRBV5-5 with TRBJ2-2; D remains unclear. Germline V gene data show CDR1 as SGHKS and CDR2 as YYEKEE (reference sequence). Trimming cost V 0 bases and J 5 bases, with 5 bases left between them. The CDR3 is made up of 13 amino acids. The CDR3 DNA is TGTGCCAGCAGCTTGGACGCGACCGGGGAGCTGTTTTTT. Its translation is CASSLDATGELFF.

The rearrangement uses TRBV7-2 and TRBJ2-3; D gene uncertain. CDR1 is SGHTA and CDR2 is FQGNSA in the germline V gene. This CDR3 contains 14 residues. V was pared by 3 bases and J by 2 bases, with 9 bases between. The CDR3 here is CASSFYLSTDTQYF. The CDR3 DNA reads TGTGCCAGCAGCTTTTACCTATCCACAGATACGCAGTATTTT.

The chain couples TRBV7-2 to TRBJ1-1; no definite D call. Trimming removed 2 bases at V and 0 bases at J, with 7 bases between. Germline CDR1 and CDR2: SGHTA and FQGNSA. This CDR3 spans 14 amino acids. The CDR3 DNA reads as TGTGCCAGCAGCTTAAGGGCATTGAACACTGAAGCTTTCTTT. It yields the protein CASSLRALNTEAFF.

This chain connects TRBV7-9 to TRBJ1-2; 9 bases are shared with TRBD1. The V segment lost 6 bases and the J segment 7 bases; nucleotides outside the gene matches: 15. Germline V lookup: CDR1 SEHNR, CDR2 FQNEAQ (reference sequence). This CDR3 comprises 16 residues. CDR3 sequence: CASRGGWNRGLAGYTF. Written as DNA, the CDR3 is TGTGCCAGCAGGGGTGGGTGGAACAGGGGGCTGGCTGGCTACACCTTC.

This clone is a singleton in its sample. V usage is TRBV5-4 and J usage is TRBJ1-4, with D tentatively TRBD1 (6 bases). The V end was cut by 4 bases, the J end by 8 bases, with 15 bases between. Germline V gene sequence: CDR1 SGHNT, CDR2 YYREEE (reference sequence). CDR3 length equals 14 residues. CDR3 protein: CASSPFLDSEKLFF. CDR3 coding DNA: TGTGCCAGCAGCCCCTTCCTGGACAGCGAAAAACTGTTTTTT. Full variable domain (missing parts from reference TRBV5-4 and TRBJ1-4): ETGVTQSPTHLIKTRGQQVTLRCSSQSGHNTVSWYQQALGQGPQFIFQYYREEENGRGNFPPRFSGLQFPNYSSELNVNALELDDSALYLCASSPFLDSEKLFFGSGTQLSVL.

The chain is built from TRBV7-9 and TRBJ2-7; 10 bases match TRBD1. Per the germline V gene, CDR1 is SEHNR and CDR2 is FQNEAQ (reference sequence). CDR3 size: 18 residues. The junction had 18 bases not matched to a gene; V was cut back by 5 bases and J by 5 bases. In nucleotides, the CDR3 is TGTGCCAGCAGCCGTTATACTTACCCGGGACAGGGGTTTCACGAGCAGTACTTC. Its translation is CASSRYTYPGQGFHEQYF.

This chain uses TRBV10-1 with TRBJ2-3, with TRBD2 matching over 10 bases. V was clipped by 3 bases and J by 2 bases; unmatched bases: 2. The CDR3 consists of 15 residues. Germline lookup yields CDR1 WNHNN and CDR2 SYGVQD (reference sequence). The DNA for the CDR3 is TGCGCCAGCAGTGAAAGCGGGGGGGCCACAGATACGCAGTATTTT. Translated: CASSESGGATDTQYF.

The gene calls are TRBV9 and TRBJ1-2; D is uncertain. Germline assignment: CDR1 SGDLS and CDR2 YYNGEE. The CDR3 spans 12 residues. The V end was cut by 0 bases, the J end by 4 bases, with 4 bases between. CDR3 loop: CASSVVGYGYTF. Here the CDR3 DNA reads TGTGCCAGCAGCGTAGTTGGCTATGGCTACACCTTC.

The chain combines TRBV2 with TRBJ2-3, with TRBD2 matching 8 bases. This CDR3 contains 15 residues. With 1 base clipped from V and 5 bases from J, the junction kept 5 bases outside the gene matches. The V gene's germline CDR1 is SNHLY and CDR2 FYNNEI. The CDR3 reads CASSEETGGIDTQYF. In DNA, the CDR3 is TGTGCCAGCAGTGAAGAGACGGGGGGGATAGATACGCAGTATTTT.

V gene TRBV7-2 combines with J gene TRBJ2-5; D uncertain. There are 13 residues in the CDR3. V gave up 7 bases and J gave up 4 bases, with 13 bases separating them. Looked up from germline, CDR1 is SGHTA and CDR2 is FQGNSA. CDR3 sequence reads: CASIVQLGETQYF. The CDR3 bases are TGTGCCAGCATCGTCCAACTTGGAGAGACCCAGTACTTC.

The chain is built from TRBV7-8 and TRBJ1-2; D may be TRBD1 (5 bases). The ends were cut back, 2 bases at V and 11 bases at J, with 12 bases in the middle. The CDR3 has 12 amino acids. Germline values: CDR1 SGHVS, CDR2 FQNEAQ. CDR3 amino acids: CASSLSPTGYTF. As DNA, the CDR3 is TGTGCCAGCAGCTTATCCCCCACAGGTTACACCTTC.

The chain recombines TRBV5-4 with TRBJ2-5; D may correspond to TRBD1 or TRBD2 (5 bases each). The J call may be in error: the DNA end matches TRBJ2-7 better. In germline, CDR1 is SGHNT, CDR2 YYREEE (reference sequence). The CDR3 has 15 amino acids. The DNA of the CDR3 is TGTGCCAGCAGCTTGTCTCGTGGGGACCGGATCGAGCAGTACTTC. Protein product: CASSLSRGDRIEQYF.

The chain combines TRBV6-5 with TRBJ1-6, with D possibly being TRBD1 (6 bases). The V gene's germline CDR1 is MNHEY and CDR2 SVGAGI. V dropped 7 bases and J dropped 10 bases, with 20 bases sitting between them. The length of the CDR3 is 15 residues. CDR3 in amino acids: CASTNRDSWPSPLHF. The CDR3 DNA sequence: TGTGCCAGCACCAACAGGGATTCGTGGCCGTCACCCCTCCACTTT.

V and J are TRBV27 and TRBJ1-2; the D is unclear. Trimming stripped 8 bases from V and 1 base from J, with 11 bases between. Looked up from germline, CDR1 is MNHEY and CDR2 is SMNVEV (reference sequence). CDR3 length equals 13 residues. CDR3 region: CASRPRNNYGYTF. CDR3 in DNA: TGTGCCAGCCGGCCAAGAAATAACTATGGCTACACCTTC.

This clone was detected once. The chain recombines TRBV15 with TRBJ2-3; D is possibly TRBD2 (7 bases). Trimming left V 0 bases short and J 5 bases short, with 12 bases between. CDR3 size: 15 residues. Per the germline V gene, CDR1 is LNHNV and CDR2 is YYDKDF (reference sequence). CDR3 sequence (DNA): TGTGCCACCAGCAGAGAAGGGGGGGGGCGAGATACGCAGTATTTT. This encodes CATSREGGGRDTQYF. Complete variable domain (other parts from reference TRBV15 and TRBJ2-3): DAMVIQNPRYQVTQFGKPVTLSCSQTLNHNVMYWYQQKSSQAPKLLFHYYDKDFNNEADTPDNFQSRRPNTSFCFLDIRSPGLGDTAMYLCATSREGGGRDTQYFGPGTRLTVL.

The V call is TRBV5-6, the J call TRBJ2-3; 10 nucleotides match TRBD1. Germline V gives CDR1 SGHDT, CDR2 YYEEEE. The CDR3 totals 16 residues. V gave up 2 bases and J gave up 4 bases; unmatched junction bases: 7. CDR3 sequence: CASSLTTGTGADTQYF. Written as DNA, the CDR3 is TGTGCCAGCAGCTTAACCACCGGGACAGGGGCAGATACGCAGTATTTT. Combining the CDR3 with reference TRBV5-6 and TRBJ2-3 gives the whole variable domain DAGVTQSPTHLIKTRGQQVTLRCSPKSGHDTVSWYQQALGQGPQFIFQYYEEEERQRGNFPDRFSGHQFPNYSSELNVNALLLGDSALYLCASSLTTGTGADTQYFGPGTRLTVL.

This clone occurred a few times. The V and J genes are TRBV7-9 and TRBJ2-7, with 9 bases aligning to TRBD1. This CDR3 is 15 amino acids long. The ends lost 7 bases at V and 5 bases at J; junction bases unmatched: 12. In germline, CDR1 is SEHNR, CDR2 FQNEAQ (reference sequence). CDR3 protein: CASIPTGTGIHEQYF. The CDR3 DNA sequence: TGTGCCAGCATCCCCACCGGGACAGGGATCCACGAGCAGTACTTC.

V gene TRBV6-5 combines with J gene TRBJ1-5; a possible D gene is TRBD1 (6 bases). The CDR3 is made up of 15 amino acids. V was cut by 5 bases and J by 3 bases, with 14 bases left in between. Germline loops: CDR1 MNHEY, CDR2 SVGAGI. Written as DNA, the CDR3 is TGTGCCAGCAGTCCTATAGGGGGGGTCAATCAGCCCCAGCATTTT. Protein product: CASSPIGGVNQPQHF.

The V gene is TRBV27, the J gene TRBJ2-2; 9 bases line up with TRBD1. Trimming removed 6 bases from V and 6 bases from J; junction bases left unmatched: 11. Germline lookup yields CDR1 MNHEY and CDR2 SMNVEV (reference sequence). This CDR3 comprises 16 residues. In nucleotides, the CDR3 is TGTGCCAGCAGCCAAGGGGGACAGGGAGGGCCCGGGGAGCTGTTTTTT. Its protein product is CASSQGGQGGPGELFF.

V gene TRBV4-3 combines with J gene TRBJ2-3; 8 bases map to TRBD2. The ends lost 3 bases at V and 1 base at J; junction bases unmatched: 9. The CDR3 extends over 17 amino acids. Germline V lookup: CDR1 LGHNA, CDR2 YSLEER. The CDR3 bases are TGCGCCAGCAGCCACCCTTCAGCGGGGGCCCGCACAGATACGCAGTATTTT. Translating it yields CASSHPSAGARTDTQYF.

The chain employs TRBV7-3 and TRBJ2-3; 7 positions agree with TRBD1. The CDR3 is 15 residues long. V lost 5 bases, J lost 2 bases, and 7 bases stayed unmatched. Looked up from germline, CDR1 is SGHTA and CDR2 is FQGTGA. CDR3 amino acids: CASSRDRVVTDTQYF. CDR3 in DNA: TGTGCCAGCAGCCGCGACAGGGTGGTCACAGATACGCAGTATTTT.

The chain is built from TRBV19 and TRBJ2-2; maybe TRBD2 (5 bases). The CDR3 covers 14 residues. Per the germline V gene, CDR1 is LNHDA and CDR2 is SQIVND (reference sequence). Deletions cut 5 bases from V and 5 bases from J, with 12 bases between. The CDR3 nucleotides are TGTGCCAGTAGTCCCCCCCCGGGAACCGGGGAGCTGTTTTTT. This codes for CASSPPPGTGELFF. Supplemented by reference TRBV19 and TRBJ2-2, the full variable domain reads DGGITQSPKYLFRKEGQNVTLSCEQNLNHDAMYWYRQDPGQGLRLIYYSQIVNDFQKGDIAEGYSVSREKKESFPLTVTSAQKNPTAFYLCASSPPPGTGELFFGEGSRLTVL.